This T cell receptor (beta chain) is drawn from a study of cytomegalovirus exposure and HLA in healthy donors. This clone has only a few counts. In the PCR, 60 Vbeta and 13 Jbeta primers were used. Sequencing was performed with immunoSEQ multiplex PCR; in TCRdb, only in-frame clones are kept and a portion is missing. Among tens of thousands of clones listed, over 65% were seen once. Unmatched junction bases numbered 3, after V lost 6 bases and J lost 1 base. Germline V gives CDR1 SNHLY, CDR2 FYNNEI. This CDR3 contains 14 residues. The sequenced material came from PBMCs. The sequence was collected from a human donor in good health. This chain links TRBV2 with TRBJ1-1; 9 nucleotides agree with TRBD1. DNA of the CDR3: TGTGCCAGCAGCCGGACAGGGGCGAACACTGAAGCTTTCTTT. The encoded protein is CASSRTGANTEAFF.